This TCR beta chain was found in a study of T cell responses to AZD1222 COVID-19 vaccine. Generated by immunoSEQ multiplex PCR, the TCRdb table keeps only in-frame clones and is missing some. The sample shows about 140,000 clones, just under 95% of them seen only once. CDR1 is MNHEY, CDR2 SVGAGI, per germline. The V and J ends lost 10 bases and 5 bases respectively, with 17 bases between them. This CDR3 region has 13 residues. This specimen was peripheral blood, taken on day 0 of AZD1222 vaccination. This receptor was taken from an adult in good health. V is TRBV6-5 and J is TRBJ2-5; D may match TRBD1 or TRBD2 (5 bases each). CDR3 in DNA: TGTGCCACCGGGGCAGGGCTGGGGGAGACCCAGTACTTC. As protein: CATGAGLGETQYF.